What follows are 11 T cell receptor beta chains derived from one specimen sequenced in a study of tumor and adjacent non-tumor tissue in lung cancer. No cell sorting was done before RNA was extracted from the tissue. More than 3 cm separated this lung sample from the edge of the tumor. A modified ARM-PCR protocol with three rounds of nested PCR amplified TCRbeta. TCRdb reanalysed the multiplex PCR reads using MiXCR and keeps one entry per CDR3 protein. The sample has fewer than 100,000 distinct CDR3 sequences, approximately 73% seen once. The sample comprised distant non-tumor lung tissue. Receptors originate from a woman between 50 and 59 years old with non-small cell lung cancer.

Concerning this clonotype: One junction end does not reproduce the germline sequence, and a read error may be involved. The chain links TRBV29-1 to TRBJ2-7, with TRBD2 matching 7 bases. Germline values: CDR1 SQVTM, CDR2 ANQGSEA. The CDR3 runs 12 residues. The CDR3 nucleotides are TGCAGTGTTGAAGGTCGGGGGAGGGAGCACTACTTC. This translates into CSVEGRGREHYF.

This clonotype was counted a few times. The conserved phenylalanine or tryptophan normally closing the CDR3 is absent here, so this likely arose from a read error. The V and J genes are TRBV6-1 and TRBJ2-7; D could derive from TRBD1 or TRBD2 (5 bases each). Per the germline V gene, CDR1 is MNHNS and CDR2 is SASEGT. Trimming left V 11 bases short and J 6 bases short, with 26 bases between. The CDR3 sequence is 15 residues long. The DNA for the CDR3 is TGTGCCGGCGGGTCCCGGGGCGACGGCCCCTTCGAGCAGTACTAC. It is translated as CAGGSRGDGPFEQYY.

Concerning this clonotype: Germline is not matched at one junction end, which may reflect a read error. The chain is built from TRBV6-5 and TRBJ2-2; TRBD1 matches at 9 bases. CDR1 and CDR2 from the germline V gene are MNHEY and SVGAGI. CDR3 length: 16 amino acids. This chain's CDR3 is CVSSRFTGTGTGELFF. Here the CDR3 DNA reads TGTGTCAGCAGCCGATTTACCGGGACAGGGACCGGGGAGCTGTTTTTT.

The J gene is TRBJ1-2, the V gene TRBV19; D may be TRBD1 (6 bases). Trimming pared 4 bases from V and 1 base from J, leaving 13 bases between. This CDR3 has 15 amino acids. The germline CDR1 and CDR2 sequences are LNHDA and SQIVND (reference sequence). The DNA of the CDR3 is TGTGCCAGTAGTACCTCCCGGACAGATAACTATGGCTACACCTTC. It is translated as CASSTSRTDNYGYTF.

With regard to this clonotype: An end of the junction does not agree with germline; a read error may underlie this. V is TRBV29-1 and J is TRBJ2-3; D call uncertain. CDR1 is SQVTM and CDR2 is ANQGSEA in the germline V gene. The CDR3 loop spans 14 amino acids. CDR3 bases: TGCAGTGTTGGGCCACCCGGATGGGCTGATACGCATTATTTT. Its protein is CSVGPPGWADTHYF.

In the case of this clonotype: Its ends do not fully match the called genes, so a read error is possible. V is TRBV4-2 and J is TRBJ2-2; 8 bases are shared with TRBD2. The CDR3 is 16 residues long. Germline CDR1 reads LGHNA; CDR2 reads YNFKEQ. The CDR3, as DNA: TGTGCCAGTAGCCTAGCCGGGACTAGAAACATCGGGGAGCTGTTTTTT. This translates into CASSLAGTRNIGELFF.

In this sample, this clonotype turned up many times. The V gene is TRBV20-1, the J gene TRBJ1-1, with TRBD1 identical over 7 bases. Germline-derived CDR1 and CDR2 are DFQATT and SNEGSKA (reference sequence). With 3 bases clipped from V and 0 bases from J, the junction kept 13 bases outside the gene matches. There are 17 residues in the CDR3. The CDR3 sequence: CSASKTGFQPLNTEAFF. The CDR3 bases are TGCAGTGCTAGCAAGACAGGGTTCCAGCCGTTGAACACTGAAGCTTTCTTT.

V usage is TRBV6-2 or TRBV6-3 and J usage is TRBJ2-3; a possible D gene is TRBD2 (6 bases). The germline V gene has CDR1 MNHEY and CDR2 SVGEGT. V lost 8 bases and J lost 1, with 16 bases in between. The CDR3 runs to 15 residues. Here the CDR3 DNA reads TGTGCCAGCGGTCTAGCGCTCCTCGGCACAGATACGCAGTATTTT. Its protein product is CASGLALLGTDTQYF.

In the case of this clonotype: Its ends do not fully match the called genes, so a read error is possible. This chain uses TRBV9 with TRBJ2-7; tentatively, D is TRBD2 (6 bases). Germline V lookup: CDR1 SGDLS, CDR2 YYNGEE. The CDR3 loop spans 18 amino acids. The CDR3 loop reads CTSSAAKSQGGGVYEQYF. The DNA of the CDR3 is TGTACCAGCAGCGCTGCGAAATCCCAGGGAGGTGGGGTATACGAGCAGTACTTC.

This clonotype was counted ten times or more. The CDR3 protein is CATSSMGLNTQYF. DNA for the CDR3: TGTGCCACCAGCAGCATGGGGCTGAATACGCAGTATTTT. The genes are TRBV15 and TRBJ2-3, with D perhaps matching TRBD1 (5 bases). Trimming pared 3 bases from V and 7 bases from J, leaving 11 bases between. Germline V gene data show CDR1 as LNHNV and CDR2 as YYDKDF (reference sequence). This CDR3 is built from 13 residues.

On this clonotype itself: Because the CDR3 is missing its conserved closing phenylalanine or tryptophan, this is likely a read error. The DNA is omitted, as the CDR3 cannot be located on it reliably, and the CDR3 follows TCRdb's listing. The chain recombines TRBV29-1 with TRBJ2-1; the DNA was not compared with TRBD2, the D call given in the table. The germline V gene encodes CDR1 SQVTM and CDR2 ANQGSEA. The CDR3 numbers 14 amino acids, ends counted. CDR3 sequence reads: CSTSSGRAGDEQSL.